This record covers a single TCR beta chain. This entry belongs to a study of shared clonotypes between healthy human individuals. Sequencing was at deep level. Using ten immunoSEQ deep assay plates, investigators sequenced unsorted PBMC DNA. Authors' analysis steps: Because ImmunoSEQ provided only junction sequences with no quality scores, the filtering differed. Profiling relied on immunoSEQ multiplex PCR, and the TCRdb table lists in-frame clones only, not all of them. The V and J calls and clone size are taken from that table; D and trimming were inferred from the DNA. The sample holds fewer than 700,000 clones, around 78% seen once. The CDR3 length is 13 residues. Trimming removed 0 bases from V and 10 bases from J, with 10 bases in between. The germline V gene encodes CDR1 MNHEY and CDR2 SMNVEV (reference sequence).

Specimen: PBMCs. The rearrangement uses TRBV27 and TRBJ2-1, with no clear D. The clonotype was recovered from a woman aged 40 to 49 in good health. Some clones in this sample may be carry-over from other donors' samples. The CDR3 coding sequence is TGTGCCAGCAGTTTATCTATCGGGCGGGAGCAGTTCTTC. Its protein is CASSLSIGREQFF.